One and the same sample provided the 11 T cell receptor beta chains below, sequenced in a study of blood T cell repertoires in COVID-19. The repertoire was sequenced with immunoSEQ multiplex PCR; TCRdb's copy has only in-frame clones and lacks some. The sample holds roughly 410,000 clones, 89% seen once. Sample: peripheral blood. The receptor source for this set is a woman between 40 and 55 years old with COVID-19, enrolled during active disease.

This clone was found once. This chain's CDR3 is CASSENHASGTSTASTDTQYF. The CDR3 DNA sequence: TGTGCCAGCAGTGAAAATCACGCATCGGGGACTAGTACGGCGAGCACAGATACGCAGTATTTT. V gene TRBV6-1 combines with J gene TRBJ2-3, with 8 bases lining up with TRBD2. CDR3 size: 21 residues. The V segment lost 2 bases and the J segment 0 bases; nucleotides outside the gene matches: 19. Germline V gene lookup returns CDR1 MNHNS and CDR2 SASEGT.

The genes are TRBV7-3 and TRBJ2-7, with TRBD2 identical over 9 bases. With 1 base clipped from V and 7 bases from J, the junction kept 8 bases outside the gene matches. This CDR3 is 15 amino acids long. CDR1 and CDR2 (germline): SGHTA, FQGTGA. DNA of the CDR3: TGTGCCAGCAGCTTAAATGCGGGAGGGCTCGGAGAGCAGTACTTC. It encodes CASSLNAGGLGEQYF.

The genes are TRBV5-1 and TRBJ2-7, with D perhaps TRBD1 (8 bases). This CDR3 contains 17 residues. The V gene lost 5 bases and the J gene lost 1 base, with 22 bases spanning the gap. Germline V lookup: CDR1 SGHRS, CDR2 YFSETQ. CDR3 nucleotide sequence: TGCGCCAGCAGAGTGGGGGGGCCCGGGACAGGTTCCTACGAGCAGTACTTC. Protein: CASRVGGPGTGSYEQYF.

J is TRBJ2-3 and V is TRBV19, with 8 bases matching TRBD2. J gave up 6 bases and V 7 bases, and 9 bases lay outside the gene matches. Germline values: CDR1 LNHDA, CDR2 SQIVND (reference sequence). This CDR3 is 14 amino acids long. The CDR3 protein is CASTMTSAPDTQYF. The CDR3 DNA follows: TGTGCCAGTACTATGACTAGCGCCCCGGATACGCAGTATTTT.

This chain links TRBV30 with TRBJ2-1; 7 bases agree with TRBD1. V gave up 5 bases and J gave up 6 bases; unmatched junction bases: 10. Germline CDR1 GTSNPN, CDR2 SVGIG (reference sequence). The CDR3 sequence is 14 residues long. Written as DNA, the CDR3 is TGTGCCTGGTCCCGGGACAGCATACTCAATGAGCAGTTCTTC. Protein product: CAWSRDSILNEQFF.

V usage is TRBV6-5 and J usage is TRBJ1-1; D not certain. The V and J ends lost 2 bases and 4 bases respectively, with 11 bases between them. CDR3 length: 14 amino acids. Germline CDR1 and CDR2: MNHEY and SVGAGI. Here the CDR3 DNA reads TGTGCCAGCAGTTACAACAGCGAGGGCACTGAAGCTTTCTTT. Translated, it gives CASSYNSEGTEAFF.

The J gene is TRBJ2-5, the V gene TRBV9; the match to TRBD1 covers 11 bases. The CDR3 runs to 16 residues. CDR1 is SGDLS and CDR2 is YYNGEE in the germline V gene. V dropped 3 bases and J dropped 4; count of bases not matched to a gene: 8. The DNA of the CDR3 is TGTGCCAGCAGCGCTGGGACAGGGGGGTTTGGAGAGACCCAGTACTTC. Amino acids: CASSAGTGGFGETQYF. Full variable domain (outside the CDR3, taken from reference TRBV9 and TRBJ2-5): DSGVTQTPKHLITATGQRVTLRCSPRSGDLSVYWYQQSLDQGLQFLIQYYNGEERAKGNILERFSAQQFPDLHSELNLSSLELGDSALYFCASSAGTGGFGETQYFGPGTRLLVL.

The chain carries TRBV6-5 and TRBJ1-1; D possibly corresponds to TRBD1 (6 bases). This CDR3 spans 15 amino acids. Trimming shortened V by 4 bases and J by 0 bases, and 12 bases separated the two germline ends. Germline V gene lookup returns CDR1 MNHEY and CDR2 SVGAGI. This CDR3 is CASSLLTGMNTEAFF. The CDR3 coding sequence is TGTGCCAGCAGTTTGCTGACAGGCATGAACACTGAAGCTTTCTTT.

The chain carries TRBV29-1 and TRBJ1-1; TRBD1 aligns across 7 bases. V was pared by 6 bases and J by 4 bases, with 5 bases of the junction left unmatched. CDR1 and CDR2 from the germline V gene are SQVTM and ANQGSEA. The CDR3 runs to 12 residues. The CDR3 spells CSVIQGSTEAFF. In DNA, the CDR3 is TGCAGCGTCATACAGGGGAGCACTGAAGCTTTCTTT.

The chain recombines TRBV5-5 with TRBJ1-4, with no clear D. Trimming stripped 4 bases from V and 2 bases from J, with 6 bases between. The CDR3 has 13 amino acids. Germline lookup yields CDR1 SGHKS and CDR2 YYEKEE (reference sequence). The DNA of the CDR3 is TGTGCCAGCAGCGGAGACACTAATGAAAAACTGTTTTTT. It codes for CASSGDTNEKLFF.

The V and J genes are TRBV28 and TRBJ1-4, with D hard to call. This CDR3 has 13 residues. Trimming removed 6 bases at V and 8 bases at J, with 13 bases between. Germline V gene lookup returns CDR1 MDHEN and CDR2 SYDVKM. The CDR3 sequence is CASSPTLYEKLFF. CDR3 nucleotides: TGTGCCAGCAGCCCTACTTTATACGAAAAACTGTTTTTT.